One sample yielded the 17 T cell receptor beta chains listed below, sequenced in a study of blood T cell repertoires in COVID-19. Repertoires were generated with immunoSEQ multiplex PCR, while TCRdb's copy carries only in-frame clones and drops some. The data contain about 260,000 clones, about nine tenths of them singletons. The sequenced sample was peripheral blood. Receptors originate from a man aged 35 to 55 with active or convalescent COVID-19.

The CDR3 DNA reads as TGTGCCAGCAGCCAAGGGGTGGGCTATGGCTACACCTTC. Its protein product is CASSQGVGYGYTF. The chain is built from TRBV7-3 and TRBJ1-2; D is possibly TRBD1 (5 bases). The germline V gene has CDR1 SGHTA and CDR2 FQGTGA. The germline V and J ends were trimmed by 5 bases and 4 bases, with 11 bases remaining between them. CDR3 length: 13 amino acids.

The V call is TRBV12-2, the J call TRBJ1-4. TRBV12-2 is a known pseudogene. The CDR3 consists of 13 residues. DNA of the CDR3: TGTGCACCCCCGGGAGGTTTTTGTGAAAAACTGTTTTTT. As protein: CAPPGGFCEKLFF.

The genes are TRBV19 and TRBJ2-2, with D possibly TRBD2 on 5 matching bases. V was shortened by 10 bases and J by 0 bases, with 12 bases between the two germline ends. Germline-derived CDR1 and CDR2 are LNHDA and SQIVND (reference sequence). The CDR3 loop spans 14 amino acids. CDR3 nucleotides: TGTGCCATTCGGACTTCCTCGAACACCGGGGAGCTGTTTTTT. Protein: CAIRTSSNTGELFF.

V usage is TRBV9 and J usage is TRBJ2-3, with 7 bases matching TRBD1. CDR1 is SGDLS and CDR2 is YYNGEE in the germline V gene. The V segment lost 1 base and the J segment 1 base; nucleotides outside the gene matches: 12. The CDR3 covers 18 residues. The CDR3: CASSVRISAGGGTDTQYF. CDR3 DNA sequence: TGTGCCAGCAGCGTAAGGATCTCGGCAGGGGGTGGCACAGATACGCAGTATTTT.

The chain links TRBV27 to TRBJ1-5; D is unclear. Trimming pared 3 bases from V and 4 bases from J, leaving 10 bases between. The CDR3 is 14 amino acids. The germline gives CDR1 MNHEY, CDR2 SMNVEV (reference sequence). The CDR3 DNA reads TGTGCCAGCAGTTTCGAGGGCCCTAATCAGCCCCAGCATTTT. Translated: CASSFEGPNQPQHF.

Only a few counts were recorded for this clone. The CDR3 sequence is CASSLSSGGVLEQYF. The CDR3 DNA is TGTGCCAGCAGCTTATCTAGCGGGGGGGTACTCGAGCAGTACTTC. The gene calls are TRBV5-5 and TRBJ2-7; 12 bases fit TRBD2. With 2 bases clipped from V and 6 bases from J, the junction kept 6 bases outside the gene matches. The germline V gene has CDR1 SGHKS and CDR2 YYEKEE (reference sequence). CDR3 length: 15 residues.

J is TRBJ2-7 and V is TRBV6-5, with 9 bases aligning to TRBD1. Germline V gives CDR1 MNHEY, CDR2 SVGAGI. V gave up 5 bases and J gave up 3 bases; unmatched junction bases: 5. The CDR3 covers 14 residues. The CDR3, as DNA: TGTGCCAGCAGTAGCCCGGGACAGGGCTACGAGCAGTACTTC. The encoded protein is CASSSPGQGYEQYF.

The rearrangement links TRBV12-3 or TRBV12-4 to TRBJ1-4; D not resolved. This CDR3 comprises 11 residues. The V end lost 6 bases, the J end lost 8 bases, and 7 bases lay between the germline ends. CDR3 protein: CASSRVEKLFF. In nucleotides, the CDR3 is TGTGCCAGCAGCCGCGTCGAAAAACTGTTTTTT.

The V gene is TRBV10-3, the J gene TRBJ1-6; no clear D gene. Trimming cost V 6 bases and J 5 bases, with 11 bases left between them. The CDR3 sequence is 14 residues long. Germline CDR1 and CDR2: ENHRY and SYGVKD. DNA of the CDR3: TGTGCCATCAGATACACCGTCGATAATTCACCCCTCCACTTT. It encodes CAIRYTVDNSPLHF.

In this sample, this clone turned up once. This sequence joins TRBV6-5 and TRBJ1-6; perhaps TRBD1 as D (6 bases). CDR1 and CDR2 (germline): MNHEY, SVGAGI. There are 14 residues in the CDR3. Trimming removed 6 bases at V and 5 bases at J, with 11 bases between. Here the CDR3 reads CASRRDKNNSPLHF. The CDR3, as DNA: TGTGCCAGCAGGAGGGACAAAAATAATTCACCCCTCCACTTT.

V gene TRBV2 combines with J gene TRBJ2-3; 9 bases agree with TRBD2. The CDR3 length is 13 residues. The ends lost 10 bases at V and 2 bases at J; junction bases unmatched: 4. Germline V CDR1 and CDR2: SNHLY, FYNNEI. The CDR3 reads CATAGGNTDTQYF. The CDR3 coding sequence is TGTGCCACCGCGGGGGGGAACACAGATACGCAGTATTTT.

The chain has TRBV15 and TRBJ1-3; TRBD1 matches at 8 bases. Germline V lookup: CDR1 LNHNV, CDR2 YYDKDF (reference sequence). CDR3 length: 15 residues. The V segment lost 3 bases and the J segment 4 bases; nucleotides outside the gene matches: 5. The CDR3 is CATSRDRAPGNTIYF. CDR3 sequence (DNA): TGTGCCACCAGCAGGGACAGGGCACCGGGAAACACCATATATTTT.

The chain joins TRBV15 to TRBJ2-3, with D uncertain. The CDR3 consists of 14 residues. Trimming left V 5 bases short and J 6 bases short, with 15 bases between. Germline CDR1 reads LNHNV; CDR2 reads YYDKDF (reference sequence). Written as DNA, the CDR3 is TGTGCCACCAGCCTTGCGGATATTGGGGATACGCAGTATTTT. This sequence encodes CATSLADIGDTQYF.

The chain has TRBV11-2 and TRBJ2-1; 7 positions match TRBD1. The CDR3 spans 16 residues. V lost 5 bases to trimming and J lost 0 bases; unmatched junction nucleotides: 7. Germline V gene sequence: CDR1 SGHAT, CDR2 FQNNGV. As DNA, the CDR3 is TGTGCCAGCAGCCCCCGGACAGGCAGCTCCTACAATGAGCAGTTCTTC. Its protein is CASSPRTGSSYNEQFF.

The V gene is TRBV5-5, the J gene TRBJ2-5; maybe TRBD2 (5 bases). Deletions cut 4 bases from V and 5 bases from J, with 12 bases between. Germline assignment: CDR1 SGHKS and CDR2 YYEKEE (reference sequence). The CDR3 consists of 13 residues. CDR3 sequence (DNA): TGTGCCAGCAGCGTCCGGACTCGGGAGACCCAGTACTTC. Translated, it gives CASSVRTRETQYF. The full variable domain, completed using reference TRBV5-5 and TRBJ2-5, is DAGVTQSPTHLIKTRGQQVTLRCSPISGHKSVSWYQQVLGQGPQFIFQYYEKEERGRGNFPDRFSARQFPNYSSELNVNALLLGDSALYLCASSVRTRETQYFGPGTRLLVL.

This clone was counted between two and nine times. The CDR3 nucleotides are TGTGCCAGCAGCTTATCCTCGGCGGGAGAGCAGTTCTTC. It yields the protein CASSLSSAGEQFF. J is TRBJ2-1 and V is TRBV7-9; TRBD2 might be the D (6 bases). Germline CDR1 SEHNR, CDR2 FQNEAQ (reference sequence). Trimming took off 2 bases at V and 10 bases at J, with 12 bases between the two ends. CDR3 length equals 13 residues.

The chain carries TRBV7-9 and TRBJ2-3; TRBD2 aligns across 10 bases. The trim removed 1 base at V and 1 base at J, leaving 5 bases unmatched. The CDR3 spans 17 residues. Germline V gives CDR1 SEHNR, CDR2 FQNEAQ (reference sequence). CDR3 in amino acids: CASSLVGLAAGTDTQYF. CDR3 sequence (DNA): TGTGCCAGCAGCTTAGTAGGACTAGCGGCCGGCACAGATACGCAGTATTTT.